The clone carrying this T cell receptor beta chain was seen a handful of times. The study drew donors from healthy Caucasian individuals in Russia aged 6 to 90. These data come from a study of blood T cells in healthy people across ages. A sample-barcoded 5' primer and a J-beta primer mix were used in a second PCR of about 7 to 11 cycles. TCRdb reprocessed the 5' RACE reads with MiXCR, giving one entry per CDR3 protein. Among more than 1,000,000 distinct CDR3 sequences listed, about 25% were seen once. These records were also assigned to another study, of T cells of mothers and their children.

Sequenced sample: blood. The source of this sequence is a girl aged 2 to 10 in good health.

This CDR3 reads CASSEVTGPGYGYTF. The CDR3 DNA sequence: TGTGCCAGCAGTGAAGTCACAGGGCCAGGCTATGGCTACACCTTC. This chain connects TRBV6-1 to TRBJ1-2; tentative D call: TRBD1 (6 bases). The CDR3 is 15 residues long. In germline, CDR1 is MNHNS, CDR2 SASEGT. The V gene lost 1 base and the J gene lost 4 bases, with 13 bases spanning the gap.